The clone carrying this T cell receptor beta chain was picked up many times. What it binds is unknown. This specimen comes from a study of CD8 T cells in ankylosing spondylitis. Findings of the study overall: One TCR beta motif, made up of fewer than 10 highly homologous variants, appeared characteristic of ankylosing spondylitis blood.

TCRdb independently ran MiXCR on the 5' RACE reads; one entry per CDR3 protein. The table shows roughly 170,000 distinct CDR3 sequences, with approximately 10% occurring only once. The TCR comes from a female donor with ankylosing spondylitis or in good health (not recorded which). The sequencing sample was made of blood, either unsorted or a sorted T cell fraction (not recorded which).

DNA of the CDR3: TGCGCCAGCAGCCAAGATAGGTCGCAGGGGCACGAGCAGTACTTC. It specifies CASSQDRSQGHEQYF. The chain combines TRBV4-3 with TRBJ2-7, with D possibly matching TRBD1 (6 bases). The CDR3 extends over 15 amino acids. Trimming removed 0 bases from V and 5 bases from J, with 14 bases in between. Germline V gene lookup returns CDR1 LGHNA and CDR2 YSLEER.